The 24 T cell receptor beta chains in this list originate from one sample, sequenced in a study of blood T cell repertoires in COVID-19. The assay was immunoSEQ multiplex PCR, and TCRdb's table has in-frame clones only and misses some. The profile shows roughly 130,000 clones, under 95% of them singletons. The sample consisted of peripheral blood. Receptors were obtained from a man aged 60 to 75 with COVID-19, enrolled during active disease.

The V and J genes are TRBV5-1 and TRBJ2-2; D may be TRBD2 (5 bases). V lost 4 bases, J lost 0 bases, and 10 bases lay in between. Germline lookup yields CDR1 SGHRS and CDR2 YFSETQ. CDR3 length: 15 residues. The CDR3 coding sequence is TGCGCCAGCAGCAAAAGCGGAGCGAACACCGGGGAGCTGTTTTTT. It encodes CASSKSGANTGELFF.

V is TRBV18 and J is TRBJ2-2; D perhaps matches TRBD1 (6 bases). Trimming pared 4 bases from V and 11 bases from J, leaving 11 bases between. The germline CDR1 and CDR2 sequences are KGHSH and LQKENI. The CDR3 runs 12 residues. This chain's CDR3 is CASSHQQGELFF. The CDR3 nucleotides read TGTGCCAGCTCACACCAACAGGGAGAGCTGTTTTTT.

The rearrangement uses TRBV6-6 and TRBJ2-2, with D possibly being TRBD1 (6 bases). The CDR3 has 16 residues. CDR1 is MNHNY, CDR2 SVGAGI, per germline (reference sequence). The V and J ends lost 7 bases and 3 bases respectively, with 18 bases between them. The CDR3 loop is CASTLDSQHHTGELFF. The CDR3 DNA sequence: TGTGCCAGCACCTTGGACAGTCAACACCACACCGGGGAGCTGTTTTTT.

The chain has TRBV2 and TRBJ2-2; D is uncertain. V lost 6 bases to trimming and J lost 8 bases, with 16 bases between them. The CDR3 has 14 residues. In germline, CDR1 is SNHLY, CDR2 FYNNEI. CDR3 nucleotides: TGTGCCAGCAGCCCCGGCCCGAACTATGGGGAGCTGTTTTTT. Protein: CASSPGPNYGELFF.

The rearrangement uses TRBV25-1 and TRBJ2-7; D is possibly TRBD2 (5 bases). Between the trimmed V and J ends, which lost 7 bases and 3 bases, there was a span of 16 bases. CDR1 MGHDK and CDR2 SYGVNS come from the germline V gene. This CDR3 region has 14 residues. This CDR3 reads CASTPRRGGYEQYF. The DNA of the CDR3 is TGTGCCAGCACCCCCCGGCGCGGAGGCTACGAGCAGTACTTC.

This chain connects TRBV18 to TRBJ2-1; 9 nucleotides align to TRBD2. From germline, CDR1 is KGHSH and CDR2 LQKENI. The trim removed 0 bases at V and 1 base at J, leaving 10 bases unmatched. CDR3 size: 19 residues. The CDR3 DNA is TGTGCCAGCTCACCACCTAGCGGGAGAGGGAAGGTTTCCTACAATGAGCAGTTCTTC. Residues: CASSPPSGRGKVSYNEQFF. The full variable domain, its missing parts supplied by reference TRBV18 and TRBJ2-1, is NAGVMQNPRHLVRRRGQEARLRCSPMKGHSHVYWYRQLPEEGLKFMVYLQKENIIDESGMPKERFSAEFPKEGPSILRIQQVVRGDSAAYFCASSPPSGRGKVSYNEQFFGPGTRLTVL.

The rearrangement joins TRBV9 to TRBJ2-2; 9 bases fit TRBD2. The germline CDR1 and CDR2 sequences are SGDLS and YYNGEE. J was trimmed by 2 bases and V by 4 bases; bases with no gene match: 6. The CDR3 totals 16 residues. CDR3 in amino acids: CASSRLAVPNTGELFF. The CDR3 bases are TGTGCCAGCAGCCGACTAGCGGTTCCTAACACCGGGGAGCTGTTTTTT.

The gene calls are TRBV4-1 and TRBJ1-2, with 8 bases that match TRBD1. Per the germline V gene, CDR1 is MGHRA and CDR2 is YSYEKL. CDR3 length: 13 amino acids. V lost 3 bases, J lost 8 bases, and 5 bases stayed unmatched. The CDR3 loop is CASSHGTGDGYTF. Here the CDR3 DNA reads TGCGCCAGCAGCCACGGGACAGGAGACGGCTACACCTTC.

In this sample, this clone turned up once. The CDR3 sequence is CASSNAPGQGFEKLFF. CDR3 nucleotide sequence: TGTGCCAGCAGTAACGCACCGGGACAGGGCTTTGAAAAACTGTTTTTT. V gene TRBV25-1 combines with J gene TRBJ1-4; 9 bases agree with TRBD1. Losses at the gene ends were 5 bases for V and 7 bases for J; bases not matched to a gene: 11. CDR1 and CDR2 from the germline V gene are MGHDK and SYGVNS. The CDR3 is 16 residues long.

The chain links TRBV7-2 to TRBJ1-2; D ambiguous. V gave up 0 bases and J gave up 7 bases, with 9 bases separating them. This CDR3 is 13 amino acids long. Germline-derived CDR1 and CDR2 are SGHTA and FQGNSA. CDR3: CASSLARSVGYTF. CDR3 coding DNA: TGTGCCAGCAGCTTAGCGCGCTCCGTTGGCTACACCTTC.

This sequence joins TRBV4-2 and TRBJ2-7; D is unclear. The CDR3 runs 14 residues. Per the germline V gene, CDR1 is LGHNA and CDR2 is YNFKEQ. Trimming stripped 1 base from V and 3 bases from J, with 10 bases between. Here the CDR3 reads CASSQGGNVYEQYF. CDR3 DNA sequence: TGTGCCAGCAGCCAAGGCGGCAACGTCTACGAGCAGTACTTC.

This chain uses TRBV7-9 with TRBJ2-1; D perhaps matches TRBD2 (5 bases). Trimming shortened V by 6 bases and J by 15 bases, and 18 bases separated the two germline ends. The CDR3 runs to 12 residues. The germline V gene has CDR1 SEHNR and CDR2 FQNEAQ (reference sequence). For the CDR3, the DNA is TGTGCCAGCAGTCGATCTAGAGTAGGGAGGTTCTTC. Protein product: CASSRSRVGRFF.

The chain couples TRBV7-2 to TRBJ2-7; D is uncertain. V was clipped by 1 base and J by 0 bases, with 4 bases between them. The CDR3 covers 13 residues. CDR1 and CDR2 (germline): SGHTA, FQGNSA. CDR3 protein: CASSLGVSYEQYF. The CDR3 DNA follows: TGTGCCAGCAGCTTAGGCGTCTCCTACGAGCAGTACTTC.

This clone has a single count. The chain is built from TRBV11-3 and TRBJ1-1, with D unresolved. Trimming left V 2 bases short and J 1 base short, with 8 bases between. Looked up from germline, CDR1 is SGHNT and CDR2 is YENEEA. The CDR3 covers 14 residues. CDR3 bases: TGTGCCAGCAGCTTAAACCCAGGGAACACTGAAGCTTTCTTT. This translates into CASSLNPGNTEAFF.

The chain recombines TRBV27 with TRBJ2-5; 7 bases are a match to TRBD1. Losses at the gene ends were 0 bases for V and 6 bases for J; bases not matched to a gene: 10. The CDR3 loop spans 16 amino acids. The germline gives CDR1 MNHEY, CDR2 SMNVEV (reference sequence). CDR3 sequence (DNA): TGTGCCAGCAGTTTATCCCTAGGACAGGCCAAGAAGACCCAGTACTTC. Protein: CASSLSLGQAKKTQYF.

The chain couples TRBV4-3 to TRBJ2-1; 13 nucleotides agree with TRBD2. V shed 1 base, J shed 9 bases, and the junction held 9 bases outside the gene matches. CDR3 length equals 17 residues. Germline assignment: CDR1 LGHNA and CDR2 YSLEER. CDR3: CASSQAPGGLAGSEQFF. The CDR3 coding sequence is TGCGCCAGCAGCCAAGCTCCCGGGGGACTAGCGGGATCTGAGCAGTTCTTC.

V usage is TRBV5-5 and J usage is TRBJ1-2, with D unclear. V lost 4 bases and J lost 2, with 6 bases in between. CDR3 length: 12 residues. CDR1 is SGHKS, CDR2 YYEKEE, per germline (reference sequence). The CDR3 bases are TGTGCCAGCAGCCCTCGGAACTATGGCTACACCTTC. Translated: CASSPRNYGYTF. Full variable domain (missing parts from reference TRBV5-5 and TRBJ1-2): DAGVTQSPTHLIKTRGQQVTLRCSPISGHKSVSWYQQVLGQGPQFIFQYYEKEERGRGNFPDRFSARQFPNYSSELNVNALLLGDSALYLCASSPRNYGYTFGSGTRLTVV.

This clone was seen many times. This chain uses TRBV5-1 with TRBJ1-2, with D possibly TRBD1 on 6 matching bases. Trimming left V 5 bases short and J 2 bases short, with 19 bases between. The CDR3 spans 16 residues. The germline gives CDR1 SGHRS, CDR2 YFSETQ. The CDR3, as DNA: TGCGCCAGCAGGGGGGACACTTCCCAAAAGAACTATGGCTACACCTTC. It is translated as CASRGDTSQKNYGYTF.

This clone came up once. V and J are TRBV5-1 and TRBJ1-1; D may be TRBD1 (5 bases). The CDR3 spans 14 residues. Trimming stripped 0 bases from V and 4 bases from J, with 10 bases between. Germline CDR1 SGHRS, CDR2 YFSETQ. The CDR3 loop reads CASSLEGSGTEAFF. CDR3 DNA: TGCGCCAGCAGCTTGGAGGGGTCGGGCACTGAAGCTTTCTTT.

The chain has TRBV7-9 and TRBJ2-3; 8 positions match TRBD2. The germline V gene encodes CDR1 SEHNR and CDR2 FQNEAQ (reference sequence). This CDR3 is 17 amino acids long. J was trimmed by 2 bases and V by 1 base; bases with no gene match: 8. CDR3 region: CASSLGLAGSSTDTQYF. CDR3 bases: TGTGCCAGCAGCTTAGGGCTAGCGGGTTCCTCCACAGATACGCAGTATTTT.

The V and J genes are TRBV12-5 and TRBJ1-4, with 8 bases that match TRBD1. CDR1 and CDR2 (germline): LGHNT, FRNRAP. This CDR3 region has 16 residues. The V and J ends lost 0 bases and 5 bases, in that order; junction bases with no gene match: 5. The CDR3 region has the DNA TGTGCTAGTGGTTTGGTCAGGACAGGGCCGAATGAAAAACTGTTTTTT. This encodes CASGLVRTGPNEKLFF.

To note about this clone: This sample includes further DNA sequences coding for the same CDR3. The chain carries TRBV9 and TRBJ2-2; D is unresolved. CDR3 length equals 14 residues. Germline V CDR1 and CDR2: SGDLS, YYNGEE. V lost 0 bases to trimming and J lost 2 bases, with 5 bases between them. CDR3 bases: TGTGCCAGCAGCGTAGTGGCCAACACCGGGGAGCTGTTTTTT. Translated, it gives CASSVVANTGELFF.

Remarks on this clone: This same CDR3 is encoded by further DNA sequences in the sample. This rearrangement joins TRBV29-1 to TRBJ1-2; no definite D call. Trimming removed 1 base from V and 5 bases from J, with 5 bases in between. The germline V gene has CDR1 SQVTM and CDR2 ANQGSEA. The CDR3 has 11 residues. The CDR3 protein is CSVEGRYGYTF. In nucleotides, the CDR3 is TGCAGCGTTGAAGGCAGGTATGGCTACACCTTC. The complete variable domain, with remaining parts taken from reference TRBV29-1 and TRBJ1-2, reads SAVISQKPSRDICQRGTSLTIQCQVDSQVTMMFWYRQQPGQSLTLIATANQGSEATYESGFVIDKFPISRPNLTFSTLTVSNMSPEDSSIYLCSVEGRYGYTFGSGTRLTVV.

J is TRBJ2-7 and V is TRBV11-2; perhaps TRBD2 as D (5 bases). The CDR3 has 12 amino acids. The germline gives CDR1 SGHAT, CDR2 FQNNGV. Between the trimmed V and J ends, which lost 3 bases and 4 bases, there was a span of 7 bases. CDR3: CASSFGLYEQYF. CDR3 DNA sequence: TGTGCCAGCAGCTTCGGACTTTACGAGCAGTACTTC.